These 32 T cell receptor beta chains share one sample of origin, sequenced in a study of cytomegalovirus exposure and HLA in healthy donors. The PCR contained 60 Vbeta and 13 Jbeta primers. This table comes from immunoSEQ multiplex PCR, and its TCRdb copy is limited to in-frame clones, with some not included. The sample yields roughly 190,000 clones, roughly a tenth seen once. The sample taken for sequencing was PBMCs. The receptors come from a woman in her 30s in good health and CMV-seropositive.

This chain links TRBV6-6 with TRBJ2-7; possible D gene TRBD1, 7 bases. The CDR3 length is 15 residues. Germline lookup yields CDR1 MNHNY and CDR2 SVGAGI (reference sequence). V was clipped by 2 bases and J by 3 bases, with 14 bases between them. The CDR3 sequence is CASSYGQGGYYEQYF. In DNA, the CDR3 is TGTGCCAGCAGTTACGGGCAGGGGGGTTACTACGAGCAGTACTTC.

The genes are TRBV7-9 and TRBJ1-1; D is undetermined. This CDR3 has 12 residues. The germline CDR1 and CDR2 sequences are SEHNR and FQNEAQ (reference sequence). V lost 5 bases and J 8 bases, leaving 12 bases between the germline ends. The CDR3 region is CASSREQAEAFF. As DNA, the CDR3 is TGTGCCAGCAGCCGTGAGCAGGCCGAAGCTTTCTTT.

The rearrangement joins TRBV10-1 to TRBJ2-3, with D possibly TRBD2 on 5 matching bases. The CDR3 spans 12 residues. Looked up from germline, CDR1 is WNHNN and CDR2 is SYGVQD (reference sequence). V was pared by 9 bases and J by 3 bases, with 10 bases between. CDR3: CASGESTDTQYF. The CDR3 region has the DNA TGCGCCAGTGGGGAGTCTACAGATACGCAGTATTTT.

This chain uses TRBV7-9 with TRBJ2-5; D is undetermined. The CDR3 totals 14 residues. Looked up from germline, CDR1 is SEHNR and CDR2 is FQNEAQ (reference sequence). V was clipped by 1 base and J by 2 bases, with 8 bases between them. The CDR3: CASSLDAAQETQYF. For the CDR3, the DNA is TGTGCCAGCAGCTTAGACGCAGCGCAAGAGACCCAGTACTTC. The full variable domain, rest sourced from reference TRBV7-9 and TRBJ2-5, is DTGVSQNPRHKITKRGQNVTFRCDPISEHNRLYWYRQTLGQGPEFLTYFQNEAQLEKSRLLSDRFSAERPKGSFSTLEIQRTEQGDSAMYLCASSLDAAQETQYFGPGTRLLVL.

This clone showed up just a few times. The chain has TRBV5-1 and TRBJ2-1; 14 bases map to TRBD2. The CDR3 runs to 15 residues. V lost 4 bases and J lost 9; bases outside the gene matches: 6. Germline V gene sequence: CDR1 SGHRS, CDR2 YFSETQ. The CDR3: CASSQGLAGEAEQFF. The DNA for the CDR3 is TGCGCCAGCAGCCAGGGACTAGCGGGAGAGGCTGAGCAGTTCTTC.

The chain has TRBV12-1 and TRBJ2-7; the table calls TRBD2, which could not be checked here. TRBV12-1 is a documented pseudogene. The CDR3 length is 19 residues. The CDR3 region has the DNA TGTGCCAGCAGCTTTGTAGTACTAGCGGGACAAAGACCGTTTGGCGAGCAGTACTTC. Its translation is CASSFVVLAGQRPFGEQYF.

This clone has only a few counts. This chain uses TRBV9 with TRBJ2-1; the D is unclear. CDR1 is SGDLS and CDR2 is YYNGEE in the germline V gene. The ends were cut back, 1 base at V and 7 bases at J, with 6 bases in the middle. The CDR3 sequence is 12 residues long. The CDR3 here is CASSVMQNEQFF. CDR3 nucleotide sequence: TGTGCCAGCAGCGTAATGCAGAATGAGCAGTTCTTC. The whole variable domain, filled in from reference TRBV9 and TRBJ2-1, reads DSGVTQTPKHLITATGQRVTLRCSPRSGDLSVYWYQQSLDQGLQFLIQYYNGEERAKGNILERFSAQQFPDLHSELNLSSLELGDSALYFCASSVMQNEQFFGPGTRLTVL.

This chain's CDR3 is CASSFGQSRTGELFF. The CDR3 DNA sequence: TGCGCCAGCAGCTTTGGGCAGAGCCGGACCGGGGAGCTGTTTTTT. The chain couples TRBV5-1 to TRBJ2-2; D is uncertain. Germline V gene lookup returns CDR1 SGHRS and CDR2 YFSETQ. This CDR3 spans 15 amino acids. Trimming took 2 bases from V and 5 from J, leaving 13 bases between them.

A few counts support this clone. V gene TRBV6-4 combines with J gene TRBJ2-1; 10 bases are a match to TRBD2. The ends lost 7 bases at V and 6 bases at J; junction bases unmatched: 12. The CDR3 is 16 residues long. Germline-derived CDR1 and CDR2 are MRHNA and SNTAGT. CDR3 amino acids: CASNSSWTSGSNEQFF. The CDR3 coding sequence is TGTGCCAGCAATTCCTCTTGGACTAGCGGCTCCAATGAGCAGTTCTTC.

The chain combines TRBV5-1 with TRBJ2-1; 8 bases agree with TRBD1. Trimming cost V 4 bases and J 6 bases; bases outside gene matches: 15. Germline CDR1 reads SGHRS; CDR2 reads YFSETQ. There are 17 residues in the CDR3. CDR3: CASSQPPGQDRVNEQFF. CDR3 bases: TGCGCCAGCAGCCAACCTCCGGGACAGGATCGGGTCAATGAGCAGTTCTTC.

In this sample, this clone turned up a few times. The rearrangement links TRBV7-6 to TRBJ2-5, with D maybe TRBD2 (5 bases). The germline V gene has CDR1 SGHVS and CDR2 FNYEAQ. CDR3 length: 14 amino acids. Trimming shortened V by 4 bases and J by 2 bases, and 11 bases separated the two germline ends. CDR3 residues: CASSSQAVQETQYF. The CDR3, as DNA: TGTGCCAGCAGCTCGCAAGCGGTTCAAGAGACCCAGTACTTC. The full variable domain, rest sourced from reference TRBV7-6 and TRBJ2-5, is GAGVSQSPRYKVTKRGQDVALRCDPISGHVSLYWYRQALGQGPEFLTYFNYEAQQDKSGLPNDRFSAERPEGSISTLTIQRTEQRDSAMYRCASSSQAVQETQYFGPGTRLLVL.

This clone was seen a handful of times. The chain is built from TRBV4-1 and TRBJ1-5; 8 bases line up with TRBD1. V trimming: 4 bases; J trimming: 4 bases; junction bases outside the gene matches: 6. CDR3 length: 15 residues. Germline V gives CDR1 MGHRA, CDR2 YSYEKL. CDR3 sequence reads: CASSRTGIQNQPQHF. Written as DNA, the CDR3 is TGCGCCAGCAGCCGGACAGGGATCCAAAATCAGCCCCAGCATTTT.

This clone appeared a few times. This chain joins TRBV30 and TRBJ1-1; D gene uncertain. In germline, CDR1 is GTSNPN, CDR2 SVGIG (reference sequence). The V and J ends lost 2 bases and 2 bases respectively, with 9 bases between them. The CDR3 runs to 13 residues. CDR3 DNA sequence: TGTGCCTGGAGTTTTCTACCAAACACTGAAGCTTTCTTT. Its protein product is CAWSFLPNTEAFF.

The chain carries TRBV18 and TRBJ1-1; no definite D call. V lost 0 bases and J 0 bases, leaving 8 bases between the germline ends. Germline lookup yields CDR1 KGHSH and CDR2 LQKENI. The CDR3 loop spans 15 amino acids. The CDR3 is CASSPPSLLNTEAFF. CDR3 nucleotides: TGTGCCAGCTCACCACCTTCCCTCTTGAACACTGAAGCTTTCTTT.

The chain is built from TRBV19 and TRBJ1-2; 7 bases line up with TRBD1. This CDR3 region has 11 residues. V was pared by 9 bases and J by 6 bases, with 4 bases of the junction left unmatched. From germline, CDR1 is LNHDA and CDR2 SQIVND (reference sequence). CDR3 region: CASITGDGYTF. The CDR3 DNA reads TGTGCCAGCATAACAGGGGATGGCTACACCTTC.

The chain has TRBV6-1 and TRBJ2-7; a possible D gene is TRBD2 (5 bases). Per germline, CDR1 MNHNS and CDR2 SASEGT. The CDR3 consists of 14 residues. The V end was cut by 7 bases, the J end by 3 bases, with 16 bases between. The CDR3, as DNA: TGTGCCAGCACCCCCAGAGGGAGTGTCTACGAGCAGTACTTC. Protein: CASTPRGSVYEQYF.

Details on this clone: The junction does not match germline at one end; this may be a read error. The CDR3 DNA sequence: TGTACCAGCAGCCTGGGGACAGCAACTAATGAAAAACTGTTTTTT. This sequence encodes CTSSLGTATNEKLFF. This sequence joins TRBV11-2 and TRBJ1-4, with 7 bases that match TRBD1. The length of the CDR3 is 15 residues. Germline-derived CDR1 and CDR2 are SGHAT and FQNNGV. Variable domain in full (rest from reference TRBV11-2 and TRBJ1-4): EAGVAQSPRYKIIEKRQSVAFWCNPISGHATLYWYQQILGQGPKLLIQFQNNGVVDDSQLPKDRFSAERLKGVDSTLKIQPAKLEDSAVYLCTSSLGTATNEKLFFGSGTQLSVL.

The chain recombines TRBV4-1 with TRBJ2-5; D is unresolved. The tail of the sequence fits TRBJ2-7 better, so the J call may be wrong. The CDR3 runs to 14 residues. Germline CDR1 is MGHRA and CDR2 is YSYEKL. Here the CDR3 reads CASSQVGSSYEQYF. The CDR3 DNA is TGCGCCAGCAGCCAAGTGGGCAGTTCCTACGAGCAGTACTTC.

The gene calls are TRBV18 and TRBJ1-1; D is possibly TRBD1 (6 bases). Germline CDR1 reads KGHSH; CDR2 reads LQKENI. V was cut by 1 base and J by 1 base, with 10 bases left in between. This CDR3 region has 15 residues. The CDR3 nucleotides read TGTGCCAGCTCACCACAGGACAGCACGAACACTGAAGCTTTCTTT. This codes for CASSPQDSTNTEAFF.

V is TRBV6-5 and J is TRBJ1-3; D is uncertain. Trimming removed 3 bases at V and 0 bases at J, with 6 bases between. The CDR3 totals 14 residues. Germline CDR1 MNHEY, CDR2 SVGAGI. The DNA of the CDR3 is TGTGCCAGCAGTTATGAGGGCTCTGGAAACACCATATATTTT. Its translation: CASSYEGSGNTIYF.

This clone has just a few counts. This rearrangement joins TRBV7-9 to TRBJ2-7, with 8 bases lining up with TRBD1. The CDR3 has 14 amino acids. CDR1 and CDR2 (germline): SEHNR, FQNEAQ (reference sequence). The V and J ends lost 5 bases and 0 bases, in that order; junction bases with no gene match: 3. CDR3: CASSPTGGSYEQYF. In nucleotides, the CDR3 is TGTGCCAGCAGCCCCACAGGGGGCTCCTACGAGCAGTACTTC.

This rearrangement joins TRBV15 to TRBJ2-2; maybe TRBD1 (5 bases). Germline lookup yields CDR1 LNHNV and CDR2 YYDKDF (reference sequence). V gave up 2 bases and J gave up 2 bases, with 9 bases separating them. The CDR3 loop spans 15 amino acids. The DNA for the CDR3 is TGTGCCACCAGCAGACAGGGTCCTAACACCGGGGAGCTGTTTTTT. Encoded protein: CATSRQGPNTGELFF.

This chain uses TRBV7-2 with TRBJ2-2, with 13 bases aligning to TRBD2. Per the germline V gene, CDR1 is SGHTA and CDR2 is FQGNSA. The CDR3 is made up of 16 amino acids. V gave up 5 bases and J gave up 6 bases; unmatched junction bases: 6. The CDR3: CASSRRLAGGSGELFF. In nucleotides, the CDR3 is TGTGCCAGCAGCCGGAGACTAGCGGGAGGTTCCGGGGAGCTGTTTTTT.

This rearrangement joins TRBV9 to TRBJ1-2, with D unresolved. Germline CDR1 and CDR2: SGDLS and YYNGEE. Trimming pared 4 bases from V and 10 bases from J, leaving 20 bases between. This CDR3 region has 14 residues. Written as DNA, the CDR3 is TGTGCCAGCAGCCCCCCCCCGCCTAGCCCAAACTACACCTTC. Translation: CASSPPPPSPNYTF. The full variable domain, completed using reference TRBV9 and TRBJ1-2, is DSGVTQTPKHLITATGQRVTLRCSPRSGDLSVYWYQQSLDQGLQFLIQYYNGEERAKGNILERFSAQQFPDLHSELNLSSLELGDSALYFCASSPPPPSPNYTFGSGTRLTVV.

The sample holds a few counts of this clone. This chain uses TRBV7-9 with TRBJ1-5, with no clear D. Trimming shortened V by 2 bases and J by 2 bases, and 7 bases separated the two germline ends. The CDR3 extends over 14 amino acids. Germline V gene data show CDR1 as SEHNR and CDR2 as FQNEAQ (reference sequence). CDR3 DNA: TGTGCCAGCAGCTTAAAAGGAGGCAATCAGCCCCAGCATTTT. This translates into CASSLKGGNQPQHF.

J is TRBJ2-3 and V is TRBV6-6, with D unclear. The germline V and J ends were trimmed by 8 bases and 1 base, with 4 bases remaining between them. Germline V lookup: CDR1 MNHNY, CDR2 SVGAGI (reference sequence). The CDR3 totals 11 residues. DNA of the CDR3: TGTGCCAGCCTTGGCACAGATACGCAGTATTTT. Encoded protein: CASLGTDTQYF.

This clone showed up just a few times. The genes are TRBV9 and TRBJ1-4, with D maybe TRBD1 (6 bases). CDR3 length equals 15 residues. V was cut by 0 bases and J by 4 bases, with 10 bases left in between. Germline V gene sequence: CDR1 SGDLS, CDR2 YYNGEE. This CDR3 is CASSVGSRGNEKLFF. As DNA, the CDR3 is TGTGCCAGCAGCGTAGGATCCAGGGGTAATGAAAAACTGTTTTTT.

V usage is TRBV5-6 and J usage is TRBJ1-1; D perhaps matches TRBD1 (5 bases). The CDR3 contains 14 residues. Trimming took 2 bases from V and 4 from J, leaving 12 bases between them. Germline CDR1 is SGHDT and CDR2 is YYEEEE. The CDR3: CASSFGGWGTEAFF. The DNA of the CDR3 is TGTGCCAGCAGCTTTGGGGGGTGGGGCACTGAAGCTTTCTTT. Combining the CDR3 with reference TRBV5-6 and TRBJ1-1 gives the whole variable domain DAGVTQSPTHLIKTRGQQVTLRCSPKSGHDTVSWYQQALGQGPQFIFQYYEEEERQRGNFPDRFSGHQFPNYSSELNVNALLLGDSALYLCASSFGGWGTEAFFGQGTRLTVV.

This clone was observed a few times. CDR3 coding DNA: TGTGCCAGCAGCTCGACTAGCGGGGGGAGGAGTGAGCAGTTCTTC. Its translation is CASSSTSGGRSEQFF. The chain joins TRBV7-6 to TRBJ2-1; 13 nucleotides align to TRBD2. The CDR3 is made up of 15 amino acids. Per the germline V gene, CDR1 is SGHVS and CDR2 is FNYEAQ. After removal of 4 bases from V and 9 bases from J, the junction contained 6 bases not matched to a gene.

The chain employs TRBV10-3 and TRBJ1-1; perhaps TRBD1 as D (6 bases). The germline V gene has CDR1 ENHRY and CDR2 SYGVKD. The CDR3 runs to 12 residues. Trimming took off 6 bases at V and 7 bases at J, with 12 bases between the two ends. As DNA, the CDR3 is TGTGCCATCAGGGTGGACAGCCTTGAAGCTTTCTTT. Protein: CAIRVDSLEAFF.

As regards this clone: The same CDR3 can be traced to other DNA sequences in this sample. The chain employs TRBV11-2 and TRBJ2-7; TRBD1 aligns across 11 bases. The CDR3 runs to 15 residues. J lost 4 bases, V lost 1 base, and 3 bases had no gene match. Germline V CDR1 and CDR2: SGHAT, FQNNGV. The CDR3 is CASSLGGTGGYEQYF. For the CDR3, the DNA is TGTGCCAGCAGCTTAGGAGGGACAGGGGGGTACGAGCAGTACTTC.

J is TRBJ2-3 and V is TRBV27; 9 nucleotides line up with TRBD1. V lost 10 bases to trimming and J lost 1 base; unmatched junction nucleotides: 6. Looked up from germline, CDR1 is MNHEY and CDR2 is SMNVEV (reference sequence). The CDR3 has 14 residues. CDR3 in amino acids: CATKDRGGTDTQYF. The CDR3 bases are TGTGCCACCAAGGACAGGGGAGGCACAGATACGCAGTATTTT.